One sample yielded the 27 T cell receptor beta chains listed below, sequenced in a study of beta chain features in type 1 diabetes. Reverse transcribing all isolated RNA meant expressed TCRB transcripts were sequenced. TCRdb's table, derived via immunoSEQ multiplex PCR, lists solely in-frame clones and lacks some. The data hold some 660,000 clones, with over 12% observed a single time. The study, taken as a whole, reports: Type 1 diabetes patients had TCRB CDR3s that were shorter (moderately but significantly so) in all four CD4+ subsets.

Antigen specificity for these receptors is unknown. Sequencing was performed on naive CD4+ T cells from blood. The receptors come from a man between 18 and 29 years old with type 1 diabetes.

In this sample, this clone turned up a few times. The chain employs TRBV10-3 and TRBJ2-1; TRBD2 agrees at 8 bases. With 8 bases clipped from V and 6 bases from J, the junction kept 6 bases outside the gene matches. Germline-derived CDR1 and CDR2 are ENHRY and SYGVKD. This CDR3 region has 13 residues. In DNA, the CDR3 is TGTGCCATCGCAGCGGGAGTGCCCAATGAGCAGTTCTTC. As protein: CAIAAGVPNEQFF.

In its sample, this clone was seen a few times. J is TRBJ2-2 and V is TRBV2; maybe TRBD2 (6 bases). Trimming stripped 6 bases from V and 8 bases from J, with 13 bases between. Per germline, CDR1 SNHLY and CDR2 FYNNEI. The CDR3 length is 13 residues. CDR3 region: CASRGAGWGELFF. The CDR3 coding sequence is TGTGCCAGCAGGGGTGCGGGATGGGGGGAGCTGTTTTTT.

This chain joins TRBV5-1 and TRBJ2-1, with D perhaps TRBD2 (6 bases). CDR1 SGHRS and CDR2 YFSETQ come from the germline V gene. V lost 4 bases to trimming and J lost 6 bases, with 17 bases between them. The CDR3 runs 15 residues. The CDR3 coding sequence is TGCGCCAGCAGCAGTACTAGCCCCGGGGCCAATGAGCAGTTCTTC. This codes for CASSSTSPGANEQFF.

This clone was seen only a few times. The chain links TRBV5-4 to TRBJ2-3; the D is unclear. Trimming cost V 0 bases and J 6 bases, with 8 bases left between them. Per the germline V gene, CDR1 is SGHNT and CDR2 is YYREEE (reference sequence). This CDR3 comprises 13 residues. CDR3 loop: CASSLERSDTQYF. CDR3 nucleotide sequence: TGTGCCAGCAGCTTGGAGAGATCTGATACGCAGTATTTT.

This sequence joins TRBV5-4 and TRBJ2-5, with a weak D call TRBD1 (6 bases). Looked up from germline, CDR1 is SGHNT and CDR2 is YYREEE (reference sequence). CDR3 length: 13 amino acids. The germline V and J ends were trimmed by 1 base and 3 bases, with 7 bases remaining between them. The CDR3 DNA is TGTGCCAGCAGCTTGCAGGGGAAAGAGACCCAGTACTTC. The encoded protein is CASSLQGKETQYF. The full variable domain, rest sourced from reference TRBV5-4 and TRBJ2-5, is ETGVTQSPTHLIKTRGQQVTLRCSSQSGHNTVSWYQQALGQGPQFIFQYYREEENGRGNFPPRFSGLQFPNYSSELNVNALELDDSALYLCASSLQGKETQYFGPGTRLLVL.

The chain combines TRBV23-1 with TRBJ1-1; 9 bases map to TRBD1. Being an ORF, TRBV23-1 has a function that is uncertain. This CDR3 is built from 17 residues. V trimming: 4 bases; J trimming: 1 base; junction bases outside the gene matches: 10. Here the CDR3 reads CASSPKDRGAENTEAFF. CDR3 DNA sequence: TGCGCCAGCAGTCCAAAAGACAGGGGGGCAGAGAACACTGAAGCTTTCTTT.

This clone showed up just a few times. The rearrangement joins TRBV5-1 to TRBJ1-2; the D is unclear. Germline CDR1 is SGHRS and CDR2 is YFSETQ. The germline V and J ends were trimmed by 2 bases and 5 bases, with 16 bases remaining between them. The CDR3 has 15 residues. Here the CDR3 reads CASSLAGSQTYGYTF. CDR3 coding DNA: TGCGCCAGCAGCTTAGCCGGGTCGCAGACGTATGGCTACACCTTC.

V is TRBV7-2 and J is TRBJ1-5; D is unresolved. V was clipped by 5 bases and J by 1 base, with 18 bases between them. Germline CDR1 is SGHTA and CDR2 is FQGNSA. CDR3 length: 17 amino acids. CDR3 bases: TGTGCCAGCAGCGAGTGGGTAGGGTTAGTAAGCAATCAGCCCCAGCATTTT. Protein sequence: CASSEWVGLVSNQPQHF.

This chain joins TRBV6-5 and TRBJ2-7; D is possibly TRBD1 or TRBD2 (5 bases each). This CDR3 has 15 amino acids. Germline values: CDR1 MNHEY, CDR2 SVGAGI. V shed 3 bases and J shed 4 bases, with 16 bases lying between them. The CDR3 is CASSYAGTLGYEQYF. As DNA, the CDR3 is TGTGCCAGCAGTTATGCCGGGACCTTAGGATACGAGCAGTACTTC.

CDR3 bases: TGTGCCTGGATGCCCGGGTACTTGAACACTGAAGCTTTCTTT. This gives the protein CAWMPGYLNTEAFF. The rearrangement links TRBV30 to TRBJ1-1; D ambiguous. The germline V and J ends were trimmed by 4 bases and 0 bases, with 12 bases remaining between them. Germline V gives CDR1 GTSNPN, CDR2 SVGIG (reference sequence). This CDR3 has 14 amino acids.

The table lists this clone with a few counts. CDR3 loop: CASSRQYRDQETQYF. The CDR3 region has the DNA TGTGCCAGCAGCCGCCAGTACAGGGACCAAGAGACCCAGTACTTC. The V and J genes are TRBV7-2 and TRBJ2-5; weak D call: TRBD1 (6 bases). The CDR3 runs to 15 residues. Germline V CDR1 and CDR2: SGHTA, FQGNSA. Trimming shortened V by 5 bases and J by 0 bases, and 13 bases separated the two germline ends. The full variable domain, completed using reference TRBV7-2 and TRBJ2-5, is GAGVSQSPSNKVTEKGKDVELRCDPISGHTALYWYRQSLGQGLEFLIYFQGNSAPDKSGLPSDRFSAERTGGSVSTLTIQRTQQEDSAVYLCASSRQYRDQETQYFGPGTRLLVL.

CDR3 sequence reads: CASSMSGETQYF. DNA of the CDR3: TGTGCCAGTAGTATGAGCGGGGAGACCCAGTACTTC. The J gene is TRBJ2-5, the V gene TRBV19; D may be TRBD2 (6 bases). Germline lookup yields CDR1 LNHDA and CDR2 SQIVND (reference sequence). The ends were cut back, 3 bases at V and 5 bases at J, with 7 bases in the middle. This CDR3 has 12 residues.

This clone was seen a few times. This specimen includes other DNA sequences encoding the same CDR3. The J gene is TRBJ2-1, the V gene TRBV4-3; no reliable D call. The germline V and J ends were trimmed by 0 bases and 0 bases, with 6 bases remaining between them. Per the germline V gene, CDR1 is LGHNA and CDR2 is YSLEER. This CDR3 spans 15 amino acids. The CDR3 DNA reads TGCGCCAGCAGCCAAGATACCAGCTCCTACAATGAGCAGTTCTTC. Translated: CASSQDTSSYNEQFF.

This chain links TRBV4-3 with TRBJ2-7; D ambiguous. This CDR3 is built from 14 residues. With 0 bases removed from V and 3 bases from J, the gap between germline ends came to 9 bases. Germline CDR1 LGHNA, CDR2 YSLEER. The DNA for the CDR3 is TGCGCCAGCAGCCAAGATCAGAGAGACTACGAGCAGTACTTC. Protein: CASSQDQRDYEQYF.

With respect to this clone: This specimen includes other DNA sequences encoding the same CDR3. This sequence joins TRBV2 and TRBJ2-3; D may correspond to TRBD1 or TRBD2 (5 bases each). This CDR3 comprises 11 residues. V shed 8 bases and J shed 6 bases, with 9 bases lying between them. Germline V gene sequence: CDR1 SNHLY, CDR2 FYNNEI. The CDR3 sequence is CASRGVDTQYF. CDR3 nucleotide sequence: TGTGCCAGCCGAGGGGTTGATACGCAGTATTTT.

This clone was found a few times. The V gene is TRBV29-1, the J gene TRBJ1-3, with D possibly being TRBD1 (5 bases). There are 14 residues in the CDR3. The germline CDR1 and CDR2 sequences are SQVTM and ANQGSEA. Trimming removed 3 bases from V and 4 bases from J, with 13 bases in between. The CDR3 coding sequence is TGCAGCGTTGAGGGACGGCTTGGGGGAAACACCATATATTTT. Residues: CSVEGRLGGNTIYF.

Regarding this clone: Other nucleotide sequences from this sample produce the same CDR3. The CDR3 nucleotides are TGCAGCGTTAGGACGGTGAACACTGAAGCTTTCTTT. This codes for CSVRTVNTEAFF. This chain joins TRBV29-1 and TRBJ1-1; no clear D gene. CDR1 is SQVTM and CDR2 is ANQGSEA in the germline V gene. Deletions cut 5 bases from V and 0 bases from J, with 7 bases between. The length of the CDR3 is 12 residues.

This clone was counted a few times. The chain is built from TRBV29-1 and TRBJ2-7, with a possible D match to TRBD1 (6 bases). Trimming stripped 7 bases from V and 4 bases from J, with 11 bases between. This CDR3 is 11 amino acids long. The germline CDR1 and CDR2 sequences are SQVTM and ANQGSEA. The CDR3 DNA reads TGCAGCGGGCGGACAGATTACGAGCAGTACTTC. Encoded protein: CSGRTDYEQYF.

This clone was found a few times. This chain uses TRBV30 with TRBJ2-7; 11 nucleotides line up with TRBD2. With 3 bases clipped from V and 8 bases from J, the junction kept 12 bases outside the gene matches. This CDR3 has 15 residues. The germline V gene has CDR1 GTSNPN and CDR2 SVGIG (reference sequence). The CDR3 nucleotides are TGTGCCTGGAGGCACGCCGGGACTAGCGGTGTAAAGCAGTACTTC. Its protein product is CAWRHAGTSGVKQYF.

This clone has only a few counts. The rearrangement joins TRBV4-1 to TRBJ1-4; D is undetermined. CDR1 is MGHRA and CDR2 is YSYEKL in the germline V gene. The CDR3 is made up of 16 amino acids. V lost 0 bases to trimming and J lost 0 bases, with 8 bases between them. CDR3 in DNA: TGCGCCAGCAGCCAAGAAGGGCTGCCAACTAATGAAAAACTGTTTTTT. Translating it yields CASSQEGLPTNEKLFF.

This clone has a handful of counts. The chain's CDR3 is CASSLVAGAQYF. CDR3 sequence (DNA): TGTGCCAGCAGTTTAGTGGCGGGGGCCCAGTACTTC. The chain couples TRBV28 to TRBJ2-5; 7 nucleotides agree with TRBD2. Germline trimming cut 2 bases from V and 9 bases from J; bases unmatched to any gene: 3. The CDR3 is 12 residues long. Looked up from germline, CDR1 is MDHEN and CDR2 is SYDVKM.

This clone turned up a few times. The rearrangement uses TRBV14 and TRBJ2-1, with D possibly being TRBD1 (5 bases). The V end lost 4 bases, the J end lost 9 bases, and 13 bases lay between the germline ends. Germline CDR1 and CDR2: SGHDN and FVKESK. The CDR3 loop spans 13 amino acids. The CDR3 DNA is TGTGCCAGCAGCCGTTTCCAGGGCTCTGAGCAGTTCTTC. Amino acid sequence: CASSRFQGSEQFF.

This chain links TRBV6-5 with TRBJ2-2; 8 nucleotides match TRBD2. CDR3 length equals 15 residues. The ends lost 7 bases at V and 1 base at J; junction bases unmatched: 5. Germline CDR1 is MNHEY and CDR2 is SVGAGI. CDR3 DNA sequence: TGTGCCAGCACCCAGCGGGGGATGAACACCGGGGAGCTGTTTTTT. This encodes CASTQRGMNTGELFF.

About this clone: Other DNA sequences of this sample code for an identical CDR3. The chain combines TRBV29-1 with TRBJ2-3; tentatively, D is TRBD2 (5 bases). Germline CDR1 is SQVTM and CDR2 is ANQGSEA. Trimming shortened V by 4 bases and J by 1 base, and 9 bases separated the two germline ends. The CDR3 has 13 residues. CDR3 protein: CSVGAGGTDTQYF. In nucleotides, the CDR3 is TGCAGCGTTGGGGCCGGGGGCACAGATACGCAGTATTTT.

This clone occurred a few times. The V and J genes are TRBV9 and TRBJ2-5, with no clear D. V lost 0 bases and J lost 1, with 10 bases in between. Germline V CDR1 and CDR2: SGDLS, YYNGEE. This CDR3 is 15 amino acids long. CDR3 sequence (DNA): TGTGCCAGCAGCGTAGTAGGTGGCCCCCAAGAGACCCAGTACTTC. Translation: CASSVVGGPQETQYF. The full variable domain, in which reference TRBV9 and TRBJ2-5 provide the parts outside the CDR3, is DSGVTQTPKHLITATGQRVTLRCSPRSGDLSVYWYQQSLDQGLQFLIQYYNGEERAKGNILERFSAQQFPDLHSELNLSSLELGDSALYFCASSVVGGPQETQYFGPGTRLLVL.

The chain is built from TRBV9 and TRBJ1-3; tentative D call: TRBD1 (6 bases). The CDR3 spans 15 residues. V dropped 0 bases and J dropped 3 bases, with 10 bases sitting between them. Germline CDR1 reads SGDLS; CDR2 reads YYNGEE. In DNA, the CDR3 is TGTGCCAGCAGCGTAGCGTCAGGGGTTGGAAACACCATATATTTT. Encoded protein: CASSVASGVGNTIYF.

There are a few counts of this clone. The CDR3 spells CASSRAVRVGEKLFF. CDR3 in DNA: TGTGCCAGCAGCCGAGCTGTGAGGGTTGGAGAAAAACTGTTTTTT. This chain uses TRBV7-2 with TRBJ1-4; D gene unclear. CDR3 length: 15 amino acids. V was cut by 5 bases and J by 8 bases, with 18 bases left in between. The germline V gene has CDR1 SGHTA and CDR2 FQGNSA.